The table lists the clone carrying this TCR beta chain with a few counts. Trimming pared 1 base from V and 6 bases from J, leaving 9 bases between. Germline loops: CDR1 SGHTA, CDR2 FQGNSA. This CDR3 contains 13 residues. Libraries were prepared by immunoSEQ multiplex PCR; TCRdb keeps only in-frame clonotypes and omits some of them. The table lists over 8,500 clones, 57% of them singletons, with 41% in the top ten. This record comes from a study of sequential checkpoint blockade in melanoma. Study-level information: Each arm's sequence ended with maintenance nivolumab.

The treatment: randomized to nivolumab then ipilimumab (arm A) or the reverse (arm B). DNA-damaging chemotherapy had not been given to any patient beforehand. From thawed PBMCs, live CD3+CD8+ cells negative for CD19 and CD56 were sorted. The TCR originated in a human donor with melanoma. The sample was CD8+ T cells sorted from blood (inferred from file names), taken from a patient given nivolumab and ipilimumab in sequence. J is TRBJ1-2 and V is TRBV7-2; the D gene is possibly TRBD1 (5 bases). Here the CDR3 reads CASSLGGTDGYTF. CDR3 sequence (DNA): TGTGCCAGCAGCTTAGGGGGCACGGATGGCTACACCTTC.